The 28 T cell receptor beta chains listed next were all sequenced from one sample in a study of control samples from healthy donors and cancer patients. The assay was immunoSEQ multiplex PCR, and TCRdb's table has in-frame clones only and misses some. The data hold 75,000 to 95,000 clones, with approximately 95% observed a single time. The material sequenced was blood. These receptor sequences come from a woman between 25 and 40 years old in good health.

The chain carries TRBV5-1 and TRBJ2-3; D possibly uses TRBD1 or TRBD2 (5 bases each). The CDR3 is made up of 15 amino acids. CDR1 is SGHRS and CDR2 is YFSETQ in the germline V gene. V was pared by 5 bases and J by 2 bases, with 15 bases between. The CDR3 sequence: CASSMGDRNTDTQYF. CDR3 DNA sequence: TGCGCCAGCAGTATGGGAGACAGAAACACAGATACGCAGTATTTT.

The CDR3 reads CSVEGRRADTQYF. The CDR3 nucleotides read TGCAGCGTTGAGGGGCGCAGGGCAGATACGCAGTATTTT. The chain is built from TRBV29-1 and TRBJ2-3; a possible D gene is TRBD1 (5 bases). Trimming removed 3 bases at V and 4 bases at J, with 11 bases between. CDR3 length: 13 amino acids. In germline, CDR1 is SQVTM, CDR2 ANQGSEA.

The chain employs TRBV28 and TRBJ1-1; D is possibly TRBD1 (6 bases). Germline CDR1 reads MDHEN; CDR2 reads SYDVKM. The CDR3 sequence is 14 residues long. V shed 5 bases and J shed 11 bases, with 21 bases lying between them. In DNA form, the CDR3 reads TGTGCCAGCAGTCGTTGGACAGATTCTAGCGTGGCTTTCTTT. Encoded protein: CASSRWTDSSVAFF.

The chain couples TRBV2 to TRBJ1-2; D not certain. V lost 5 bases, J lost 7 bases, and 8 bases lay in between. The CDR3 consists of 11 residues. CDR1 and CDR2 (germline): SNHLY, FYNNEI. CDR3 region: CASSLARGYTF. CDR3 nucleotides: TGTGCCAGCAGTCTTGCTCGTGGCTACACCTTC.

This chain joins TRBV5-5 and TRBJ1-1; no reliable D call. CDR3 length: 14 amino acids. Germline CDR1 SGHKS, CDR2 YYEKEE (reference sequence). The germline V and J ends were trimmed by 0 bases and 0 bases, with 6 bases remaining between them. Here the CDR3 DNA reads TGTGCCAGCAGCTTGGTAATTCTGAACACTGAAGCTTTCTTT. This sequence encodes CASSLVILNTEAFF.

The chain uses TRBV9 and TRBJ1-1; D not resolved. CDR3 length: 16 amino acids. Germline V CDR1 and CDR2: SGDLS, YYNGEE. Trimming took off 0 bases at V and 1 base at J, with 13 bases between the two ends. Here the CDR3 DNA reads TGTGCCAGCAGCGTAGGCGGGGAGGACGGGAACACTGAAGCTTTCTTT. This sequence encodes CASSVGGEDGNTEAFF.

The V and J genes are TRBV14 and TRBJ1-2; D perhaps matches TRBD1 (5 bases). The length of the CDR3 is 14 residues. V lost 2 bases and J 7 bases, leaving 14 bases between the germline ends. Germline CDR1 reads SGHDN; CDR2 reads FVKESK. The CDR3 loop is CASSQLRDPSGYTF. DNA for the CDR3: TGTGCCAGCAGCCAATTGAGGGACCCCTCTGGCTACACCTTC.

The DNA of the CDR3 is TGTGCCAGCAGCCCCGATGGGGCAGGGAAAAAGACCCAGTACTTC. It translates to CASSPDGAGKKTQYF. This chain uses TRBV28 with TRBJ2-5; TRBD1 is a possible D gene (5 bases). V was clipped by 6 bases and J by 6 bases, with 20 bases between them. Germline CDR1 is MDHEN and CDR2 is SYDVKM. The CDR3 consists of 15 residues.

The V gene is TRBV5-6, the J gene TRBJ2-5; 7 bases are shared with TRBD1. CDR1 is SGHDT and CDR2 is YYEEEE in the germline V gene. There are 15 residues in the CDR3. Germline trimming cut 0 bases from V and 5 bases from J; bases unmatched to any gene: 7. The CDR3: CASSLVAGGGETQYF. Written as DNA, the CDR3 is TGTGCCAGCAGCTTGGTGGCAGGGGGTGGGGAGACCCAGTACTTC.

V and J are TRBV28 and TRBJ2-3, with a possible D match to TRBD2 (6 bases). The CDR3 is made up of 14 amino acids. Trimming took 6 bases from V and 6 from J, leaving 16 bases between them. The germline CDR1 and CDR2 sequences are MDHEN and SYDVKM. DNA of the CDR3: TGTGCCAGCAGCCACGGGGGTGGTTGGGATACGCAGTATTTT. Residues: CASSHGGGWDTQYF.

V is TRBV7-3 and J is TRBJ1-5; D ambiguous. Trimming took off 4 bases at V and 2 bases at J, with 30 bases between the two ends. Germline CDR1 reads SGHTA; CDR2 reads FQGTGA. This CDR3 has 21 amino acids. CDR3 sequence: CASSSQKRIDRLSIGNQPQHF. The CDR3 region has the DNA TGTGCCAGCAGCTCCCAAAAGAGAATTGATCGACTTTCAATAGGCAATCAGCCCCAGCATTTT.

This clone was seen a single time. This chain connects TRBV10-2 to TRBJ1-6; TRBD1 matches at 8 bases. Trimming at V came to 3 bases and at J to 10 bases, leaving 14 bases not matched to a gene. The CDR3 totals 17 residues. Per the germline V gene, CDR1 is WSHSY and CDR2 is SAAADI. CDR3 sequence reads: CASSDSGQADRGSPLHF. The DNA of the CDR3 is TGCGCCAGCAGTGACTCGGGACAGGCCGACCGTGGCTCACCCCTCCACTTT.

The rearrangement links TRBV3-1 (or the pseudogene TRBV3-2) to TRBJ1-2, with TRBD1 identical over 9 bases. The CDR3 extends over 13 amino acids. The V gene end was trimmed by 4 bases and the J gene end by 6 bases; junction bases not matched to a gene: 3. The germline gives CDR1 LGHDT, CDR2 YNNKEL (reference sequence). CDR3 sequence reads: CASSPNRGHGYTF. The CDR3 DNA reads TGTGCCAGCAGCCCGAACAGGGGGCATGGCTACACCTTC.

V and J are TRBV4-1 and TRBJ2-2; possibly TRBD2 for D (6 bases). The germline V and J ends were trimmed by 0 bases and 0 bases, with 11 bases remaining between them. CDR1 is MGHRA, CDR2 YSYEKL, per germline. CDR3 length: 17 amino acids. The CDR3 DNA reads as TGCGCCAGCAGCCAAGATCGGAGGGCAACGAACACCGGGGAGCTGTTTTTT. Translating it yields CASSQDRRATNTGELFF.

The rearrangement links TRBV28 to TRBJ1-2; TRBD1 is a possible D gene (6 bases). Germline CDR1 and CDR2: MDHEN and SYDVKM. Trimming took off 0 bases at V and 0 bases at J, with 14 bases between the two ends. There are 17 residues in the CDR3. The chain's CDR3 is CASSLWGGTRTNYGYTF. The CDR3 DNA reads TGTGCCAGCAGTTTATGGGGTGGGACACGTACTAACTATGGCTACACCTTC.

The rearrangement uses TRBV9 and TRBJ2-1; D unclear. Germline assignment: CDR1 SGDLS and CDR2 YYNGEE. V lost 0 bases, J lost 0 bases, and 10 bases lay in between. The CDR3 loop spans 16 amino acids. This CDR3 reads CASSVAPESSYNEQFF. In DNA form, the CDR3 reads TGTGCCAGCAGCGTAGCCCCAGAATCCTCCTACAATGAGCAGTTCTTC.

This CDR3 is CASSMHRDKEAFF. Here the CDR3 DNA reads TGTGCCAGTAGTATGCACCGGGACAAAGAAGCTTTCTTT. The rearrangement links TRBV19 to TRBJ1-1, with a possible D match to TRBD1 (6 bases). Germline CDR1 is LNHDA and CDR2 is SQIVND (reference sequence). This CDR3 comprises 13 residues. The ends were cut back, 3 bases at V and 8 bases at J, with 13 bases in the middle.

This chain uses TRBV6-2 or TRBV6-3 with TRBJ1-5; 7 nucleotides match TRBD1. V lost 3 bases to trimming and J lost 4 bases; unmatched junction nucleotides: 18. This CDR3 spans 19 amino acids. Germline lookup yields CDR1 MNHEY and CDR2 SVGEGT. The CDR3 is CASSYVPDRARDSNQPQHF. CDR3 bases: TGTGCCAGCAGTTATGTTCCCGACAGGGCTAGGGATAGTAATCAGCCCCAGCATTTT.

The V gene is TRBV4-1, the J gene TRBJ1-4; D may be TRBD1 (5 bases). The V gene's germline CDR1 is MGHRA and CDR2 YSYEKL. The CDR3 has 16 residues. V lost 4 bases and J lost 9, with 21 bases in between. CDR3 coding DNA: TGCGCCAGCAGCCCAGACGGGGACCCTCTATATCAAAAACTGTTTTTT. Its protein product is CASSPDGDPLYQKLFF.

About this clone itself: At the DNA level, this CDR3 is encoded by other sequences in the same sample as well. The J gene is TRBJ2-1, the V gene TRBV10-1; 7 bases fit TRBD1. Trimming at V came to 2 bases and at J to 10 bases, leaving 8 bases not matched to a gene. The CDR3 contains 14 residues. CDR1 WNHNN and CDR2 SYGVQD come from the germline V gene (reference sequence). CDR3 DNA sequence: TGCGCCAGCAGTGAGGCCAGACAGGGCAGCGAGCAGTTCTTC. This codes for CASSEARQGSEQFF.

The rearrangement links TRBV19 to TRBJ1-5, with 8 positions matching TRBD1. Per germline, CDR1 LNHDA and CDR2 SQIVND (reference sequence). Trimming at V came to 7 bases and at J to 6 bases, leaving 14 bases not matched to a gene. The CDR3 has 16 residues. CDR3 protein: CASKLEIGTGLQPQHF. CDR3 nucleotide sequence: TGTGCCAGTAAATTGGAGATCGGGACAGGACTTCAGCCCCAGCATTTT.

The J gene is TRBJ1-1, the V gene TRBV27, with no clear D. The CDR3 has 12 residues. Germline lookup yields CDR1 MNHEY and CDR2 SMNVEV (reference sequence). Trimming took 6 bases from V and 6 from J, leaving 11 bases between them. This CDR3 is CASSSTGSEAFF. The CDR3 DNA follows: TGTGCCAGCAGCTCGACGGGCTCTGAAGCTTTCTTT.

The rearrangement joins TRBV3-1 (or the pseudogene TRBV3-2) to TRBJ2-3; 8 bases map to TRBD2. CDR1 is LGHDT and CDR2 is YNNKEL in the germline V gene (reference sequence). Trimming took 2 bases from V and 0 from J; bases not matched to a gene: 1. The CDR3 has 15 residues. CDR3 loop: CASSQPSGSTDTQYF. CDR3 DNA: TGTGCCAGCAGCCAACCTAGCGGGAGCACAGATACGCAGTATTTT.

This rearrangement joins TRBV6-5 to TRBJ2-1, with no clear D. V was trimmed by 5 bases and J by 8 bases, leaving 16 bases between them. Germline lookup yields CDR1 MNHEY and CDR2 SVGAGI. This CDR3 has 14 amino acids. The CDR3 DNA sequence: TGTGCCAGCAGTCGCCCGGCGGCCGGGCATGAGCAGTTCTTC. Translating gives CASSRPAAGHEQFF.

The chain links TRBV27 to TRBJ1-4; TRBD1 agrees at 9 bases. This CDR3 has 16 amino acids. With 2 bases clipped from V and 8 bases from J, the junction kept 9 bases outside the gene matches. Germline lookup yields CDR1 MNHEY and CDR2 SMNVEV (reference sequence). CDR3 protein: CASSLVIGQGWEKLFF. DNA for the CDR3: TGTGCCAGCAGTTTAGTCATCGGACAGGGGTGGGAAAAACTGTTTTTT.

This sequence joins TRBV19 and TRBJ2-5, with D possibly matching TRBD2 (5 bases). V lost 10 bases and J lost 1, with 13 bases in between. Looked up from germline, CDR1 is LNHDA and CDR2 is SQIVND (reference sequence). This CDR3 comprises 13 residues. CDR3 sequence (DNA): TGTGCCACAGCAGCTAGCCTCCAAGAGACCCAGTACTTC. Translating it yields CATAASLQETQYF.

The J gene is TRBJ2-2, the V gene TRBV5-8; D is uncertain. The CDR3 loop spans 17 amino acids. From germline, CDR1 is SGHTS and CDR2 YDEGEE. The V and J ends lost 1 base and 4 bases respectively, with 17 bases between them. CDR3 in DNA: TGTGCCAGCAGCTTGCCCCTTTTTCGGATCGGCACCGGGGAGCTGTTTTTT. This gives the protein CASSLPLFRIGTGELFF.

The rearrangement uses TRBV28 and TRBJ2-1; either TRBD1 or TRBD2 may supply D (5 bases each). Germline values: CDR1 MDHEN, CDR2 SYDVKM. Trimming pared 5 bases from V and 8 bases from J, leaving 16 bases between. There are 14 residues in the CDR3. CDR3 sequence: CASSPVGAIDEQFF. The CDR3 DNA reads TGTGCCAGCAGTCCCGTCGGGGCCATCGATGAGCAGTTCTTC.